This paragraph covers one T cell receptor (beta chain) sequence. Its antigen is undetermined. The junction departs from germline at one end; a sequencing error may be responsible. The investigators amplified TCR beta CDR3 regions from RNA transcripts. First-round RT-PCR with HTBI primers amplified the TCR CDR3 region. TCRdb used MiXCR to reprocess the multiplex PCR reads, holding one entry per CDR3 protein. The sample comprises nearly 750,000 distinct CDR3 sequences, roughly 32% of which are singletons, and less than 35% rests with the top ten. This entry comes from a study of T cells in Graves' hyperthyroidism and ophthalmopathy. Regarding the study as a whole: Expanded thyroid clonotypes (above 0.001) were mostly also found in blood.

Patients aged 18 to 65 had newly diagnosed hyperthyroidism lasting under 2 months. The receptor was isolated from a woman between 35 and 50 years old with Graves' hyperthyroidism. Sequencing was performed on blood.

CDR3 bases: TGTGCCAGCAGCTTCGCGGCGGACACTGGAGCTTTCTTT. Translated: CASSFAADTGAFF. J is TRBJ1-1 and V is TRBV7-9; D may be TRBD1 (5 bases). The CDR3 runs 13 residues. Germline CDR1 is SEHNR and CDR2 is FQNEAQ (reference sequence). The whole variable domain, remainder taken from reference TRBV7-9 and TRBJ1-1, is DTGVSQNPRHKITKRGQNVTFRCDPISEHNRLYWYRQTLGQGPEFLTYFQNEAQLEKSRLLSDRFSAERPKGSFSTLEIQRTEQGDSAMYLCASSFAADTGAFFGQGTRLTVV.